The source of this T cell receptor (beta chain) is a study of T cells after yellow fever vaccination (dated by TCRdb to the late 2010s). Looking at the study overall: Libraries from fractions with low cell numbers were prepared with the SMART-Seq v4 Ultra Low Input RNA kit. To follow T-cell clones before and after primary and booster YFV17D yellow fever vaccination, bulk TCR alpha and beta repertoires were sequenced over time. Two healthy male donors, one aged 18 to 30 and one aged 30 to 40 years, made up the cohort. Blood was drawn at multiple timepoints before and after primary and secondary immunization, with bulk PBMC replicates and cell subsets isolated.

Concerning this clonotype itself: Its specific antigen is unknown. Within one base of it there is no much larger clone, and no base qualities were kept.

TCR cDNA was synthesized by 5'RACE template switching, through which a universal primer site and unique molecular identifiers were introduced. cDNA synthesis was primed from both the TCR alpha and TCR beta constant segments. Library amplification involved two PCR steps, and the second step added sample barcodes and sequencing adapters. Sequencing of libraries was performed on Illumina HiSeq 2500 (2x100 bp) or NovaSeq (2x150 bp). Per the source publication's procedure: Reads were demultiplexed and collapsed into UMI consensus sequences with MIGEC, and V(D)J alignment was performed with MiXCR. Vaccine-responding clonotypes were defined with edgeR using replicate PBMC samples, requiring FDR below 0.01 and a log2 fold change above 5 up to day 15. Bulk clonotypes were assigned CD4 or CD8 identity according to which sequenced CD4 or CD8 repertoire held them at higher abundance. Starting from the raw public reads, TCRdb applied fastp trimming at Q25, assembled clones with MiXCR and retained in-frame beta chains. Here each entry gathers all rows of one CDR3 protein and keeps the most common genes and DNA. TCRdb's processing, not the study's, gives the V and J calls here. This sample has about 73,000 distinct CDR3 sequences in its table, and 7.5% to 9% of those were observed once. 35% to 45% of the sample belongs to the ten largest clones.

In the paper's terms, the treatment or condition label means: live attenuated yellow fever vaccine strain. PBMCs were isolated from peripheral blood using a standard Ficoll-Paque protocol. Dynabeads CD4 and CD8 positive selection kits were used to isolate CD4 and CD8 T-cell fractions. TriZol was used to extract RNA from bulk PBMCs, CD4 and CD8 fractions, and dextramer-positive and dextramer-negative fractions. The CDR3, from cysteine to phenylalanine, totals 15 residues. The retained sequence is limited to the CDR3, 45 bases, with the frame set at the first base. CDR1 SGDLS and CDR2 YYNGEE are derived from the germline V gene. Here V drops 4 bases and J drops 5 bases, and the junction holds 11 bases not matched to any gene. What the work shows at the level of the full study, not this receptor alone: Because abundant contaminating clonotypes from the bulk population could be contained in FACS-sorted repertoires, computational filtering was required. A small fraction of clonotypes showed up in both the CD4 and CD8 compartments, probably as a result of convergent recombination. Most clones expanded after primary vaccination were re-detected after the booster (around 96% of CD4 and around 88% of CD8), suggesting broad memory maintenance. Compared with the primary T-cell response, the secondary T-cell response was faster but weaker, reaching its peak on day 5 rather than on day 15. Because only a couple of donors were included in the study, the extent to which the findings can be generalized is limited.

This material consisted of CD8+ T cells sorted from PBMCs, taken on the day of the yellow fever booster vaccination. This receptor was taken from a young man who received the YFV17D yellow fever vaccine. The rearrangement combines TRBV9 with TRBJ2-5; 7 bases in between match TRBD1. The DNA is TGTGCCAGCAGCACTGACAGGGCCCAAGAGGAGACCCAGTACTTC. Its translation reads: CASSTDRAQEETQYF.